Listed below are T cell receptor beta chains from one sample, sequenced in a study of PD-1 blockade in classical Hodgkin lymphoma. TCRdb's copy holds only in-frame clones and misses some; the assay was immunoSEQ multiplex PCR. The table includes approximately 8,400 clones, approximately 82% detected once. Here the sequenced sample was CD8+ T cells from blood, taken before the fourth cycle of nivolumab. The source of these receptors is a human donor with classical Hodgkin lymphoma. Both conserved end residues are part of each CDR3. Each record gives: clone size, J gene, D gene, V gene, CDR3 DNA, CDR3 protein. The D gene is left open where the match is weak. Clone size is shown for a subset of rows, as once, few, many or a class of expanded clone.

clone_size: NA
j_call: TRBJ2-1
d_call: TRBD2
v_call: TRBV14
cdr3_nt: TGTGCCAGCAGCCAAGATCACCCCTCACTAGCGATAATTTACAATGAGCAGTTCTTC
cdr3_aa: CASSQDHPSLAIIYNEQFF

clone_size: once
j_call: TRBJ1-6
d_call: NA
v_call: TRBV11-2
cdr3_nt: TGTGCCAGCAGCTTAGTTCGGGTATTGATTTCACCCCTCCACTTT
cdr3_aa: CASSLVRVLISPLHF

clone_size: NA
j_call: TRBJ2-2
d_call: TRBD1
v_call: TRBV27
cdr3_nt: TGTGCCAGCAGTTGGGACAGTGACAGGCGCAACACCGGGGAGCTGTTTTTT
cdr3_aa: CASSWDSDRRNTGELFF

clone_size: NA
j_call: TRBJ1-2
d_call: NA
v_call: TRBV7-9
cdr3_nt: TGTGCCAGCAGCTTAGTTTTAGGGGAAGCTAACTATGGCTACACCTTC
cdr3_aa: CASSLVLGEANYGYTF

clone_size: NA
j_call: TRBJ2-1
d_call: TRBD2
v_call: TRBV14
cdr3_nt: TGTGCCAGCAGCCCTACGGGACTAGCGGGGGGCATCTCCTACAATGAGCAGTTCTTC
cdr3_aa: CASSPTGLAGGISYNEQFF

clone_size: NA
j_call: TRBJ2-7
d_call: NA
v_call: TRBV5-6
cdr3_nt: TGTGCCAGCAGCTTGATCCGTTCCTACGAGCAGTACTTC
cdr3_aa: CASSLIRSYEQYF

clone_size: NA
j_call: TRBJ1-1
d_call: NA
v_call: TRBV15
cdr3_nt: TGTGCCACCAGCTCTTATAGGGGTAGTAAGACTTTCTTT
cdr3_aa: CATSSYRGSKTFF

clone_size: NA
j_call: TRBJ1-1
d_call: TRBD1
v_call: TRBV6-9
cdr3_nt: TGTGCCAGCACCCTTGGGACAGGGGCCAACACTGAAGCTTTCTTT
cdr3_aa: CASTLGTGANTEAFF

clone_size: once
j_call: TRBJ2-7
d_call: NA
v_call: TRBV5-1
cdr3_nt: TGCGCCAGCTCCTCCTGGAGTGGGGATGACCGCCGATACGAGCAGTACTTC
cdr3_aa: CASSSWSGDDRRYEQYF

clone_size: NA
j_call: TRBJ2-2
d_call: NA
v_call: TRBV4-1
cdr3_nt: TGCGCCAGCAGCCAAGACCGGGCAGCCGTCGCGAACACCGGGGAGCTGTTTTTT
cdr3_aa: CASSQDRAAVANTGELFF

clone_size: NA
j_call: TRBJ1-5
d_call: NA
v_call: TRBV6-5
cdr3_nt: TGTGCCAGCAGTTACCGCCAGCCGTCAAATCAGCCCCAGCATTTT
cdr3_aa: CASSYRQPSNQPQHF

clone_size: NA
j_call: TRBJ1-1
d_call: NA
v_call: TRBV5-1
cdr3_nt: TGCGCCAGCAGCTTGAATGGGCCTAACACTGAAGCTTTCTTT
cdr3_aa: CASSLNGPNTEAFF

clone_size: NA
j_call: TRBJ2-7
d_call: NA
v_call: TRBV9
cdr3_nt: TGTGCCAGCAGCGTAGGATCCGGGGGCGCGATCCTTTACGAGCAGTACTTC
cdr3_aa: CASSVGSGGAILYEQYF

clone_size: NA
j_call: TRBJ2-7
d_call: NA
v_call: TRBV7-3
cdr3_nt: TGTGCCAGCAGCTCCCTCTCGGGGCCGTACGAGCAGTACTTC
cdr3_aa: CASSSLSGPYEQYF

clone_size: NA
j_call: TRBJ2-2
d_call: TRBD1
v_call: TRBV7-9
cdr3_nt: TGTGCCAGCAGCTTACTGACAGGGGGACAAACCGGGGAGCTGTTTTTT
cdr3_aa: CASSLLTGGQTGELFF

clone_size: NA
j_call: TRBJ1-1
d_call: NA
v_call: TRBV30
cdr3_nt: TGTGCCTGGAGTGTGGAAGGCATTTTGAACACTGAAGCTTTCTTT
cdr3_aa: CAWSVEGILNTEAFF

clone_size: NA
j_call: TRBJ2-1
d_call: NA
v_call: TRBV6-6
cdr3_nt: TGTGCCAGCAGTCCCTTGGCTGAGGGGGTCAATGAGCAGTTCTTC
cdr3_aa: CASSPLAEGVNEQFF

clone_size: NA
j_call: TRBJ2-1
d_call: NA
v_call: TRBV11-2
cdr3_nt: TGTGCCAGCAGCTATACAGGTAGCCTCTACAATGAGCAGTTCTTC
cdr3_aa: CASSYTGSLYNEQFF

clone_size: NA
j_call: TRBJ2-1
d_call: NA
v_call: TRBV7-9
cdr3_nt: TGTGCCAGCAGCTTAGGGACGTGGTTCTTC
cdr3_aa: CASSLGTWFF

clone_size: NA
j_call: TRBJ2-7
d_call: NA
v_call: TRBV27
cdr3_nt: TGTGCCAGCAGTTTCAACACCGGACCCTACGAGCAGTACTTC
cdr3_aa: CASSFNTGPYEQYF

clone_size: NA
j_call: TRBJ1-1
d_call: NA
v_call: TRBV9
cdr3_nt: TGTGCCAGCAGCGGACAAAACACTGAAGCTTTCTTT
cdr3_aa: CASSGQNTEAFF

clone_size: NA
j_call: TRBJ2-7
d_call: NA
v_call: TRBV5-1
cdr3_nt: TGCGCCAGCAGCTTGGGTACTACAGGGAACGAGCAGTACTTC
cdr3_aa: CASSLGTTGNEQYF

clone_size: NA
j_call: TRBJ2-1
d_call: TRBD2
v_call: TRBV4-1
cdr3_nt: TGCGCCAGCAGCCAAGGTATTTTAGCGGGATACAATGAGCAGTTCTTC
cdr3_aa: CASSQGILAGYNEQFF

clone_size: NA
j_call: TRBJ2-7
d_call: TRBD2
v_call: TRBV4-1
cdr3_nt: TGCGCCAGCAGCCAAGTGGAGCGGGGGAACTACGAGCAGTACTTC
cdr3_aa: CASSQVERGNYEQYF

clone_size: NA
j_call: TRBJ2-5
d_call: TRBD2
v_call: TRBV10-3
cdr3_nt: TGTGCCATCAGTGAGTCCGGGACTAGACCCTGGGAGACCCAGTACTTC
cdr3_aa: CAISESGTRPWETQYF

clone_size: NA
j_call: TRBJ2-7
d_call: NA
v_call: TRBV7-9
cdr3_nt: TGTGCCAGCAGCTTAGGAGCGACTGGGACCGAAAGCGAGCAGTACTTC
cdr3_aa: CASSLGATGTESEQYF

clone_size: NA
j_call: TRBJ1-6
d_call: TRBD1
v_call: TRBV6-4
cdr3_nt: TGTGCCAGCAGTGAGTTGGACAGGGGGTATTCACCCCTCCACTTT
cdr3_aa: CASSELDRGYSPLHF

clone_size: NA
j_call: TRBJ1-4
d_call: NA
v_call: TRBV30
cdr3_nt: TGTGCCTGGAGTGTGGGGGTGCGGGAAAAACTGTTTTTT
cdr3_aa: CAWSVGVREKLFF

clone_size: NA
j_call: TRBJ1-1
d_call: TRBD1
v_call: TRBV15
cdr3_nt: TGTGCCACCAGCAGAGTACCGGACAGGAGAGGAACTGAAGCTTTCTTT
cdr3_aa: CATSRVPDRRGTEAFF

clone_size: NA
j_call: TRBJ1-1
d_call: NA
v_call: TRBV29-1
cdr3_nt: TGCAGCGTTGCCGGCGGACATATGAACACTGAAGCTTTCTTT
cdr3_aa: CSVAGGHMNTEAFF

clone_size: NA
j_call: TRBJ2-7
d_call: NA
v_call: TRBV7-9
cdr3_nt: TGTGCCAGCAGCCCCGGGCAGCCGCCCTACGAGCAGTACTTC
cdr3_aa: CASSPGQPPYEQYF

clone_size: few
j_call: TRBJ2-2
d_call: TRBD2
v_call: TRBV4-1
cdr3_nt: TGCGCCAGCAGCCAAAGGGGACTAGCGGACACCGGGGAGCTGTTTTTT
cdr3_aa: CASSQRGLADTGELFF

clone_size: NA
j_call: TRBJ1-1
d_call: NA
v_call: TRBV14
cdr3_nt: TGTGCCAGCAGCCTCACAGTTGCACTTGAAGCTTTCTTT
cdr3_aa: CASSLTVALEAFF

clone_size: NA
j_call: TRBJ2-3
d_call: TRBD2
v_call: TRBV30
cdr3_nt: TGTGCCTGGAGTGTAAGGAAGGGACTAGCGATCACAGATACGCAGTATTTT
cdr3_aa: CAWSVRKGLAITDTQYF

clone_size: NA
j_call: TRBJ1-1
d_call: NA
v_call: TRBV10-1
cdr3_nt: TGCGCCAGCAGTGGAACGGGTCCTGAAGCTTTCTTT
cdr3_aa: CASSGTGPEAFF

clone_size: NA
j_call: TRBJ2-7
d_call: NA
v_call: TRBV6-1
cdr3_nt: TGTGCCAGCAGTTCGGCAGGGGAAGGGTACGAGCAGTACTTC
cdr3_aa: CASSSAGEGYEQYF

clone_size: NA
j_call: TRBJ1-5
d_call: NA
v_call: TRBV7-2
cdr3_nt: TGTGCCAGCAGCTATGGGACACCAGATAGCAATCAGCCCCAGCATTTT
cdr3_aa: CASSYGTPDSNQPQHF

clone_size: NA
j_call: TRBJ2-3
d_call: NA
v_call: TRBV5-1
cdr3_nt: TGCGCCAGCAGCTTGTTTGAGGAAACAAGCACAGATACGCAGTATTTT
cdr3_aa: CASSLFEETSTDTQYF

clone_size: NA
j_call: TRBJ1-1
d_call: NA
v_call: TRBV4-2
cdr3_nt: TGTGCCAGCAGCCAAGGACAGCTGAACACTGAAGCTTTCTTT
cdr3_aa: CASSQGQLNTEAFF

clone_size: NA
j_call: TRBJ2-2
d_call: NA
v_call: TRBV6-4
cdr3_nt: TGTGCCAGCAGTGACTCGGGGGCGAACACCGGGGAGCTGTTTTTT
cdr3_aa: CASSDSGANTGELFF

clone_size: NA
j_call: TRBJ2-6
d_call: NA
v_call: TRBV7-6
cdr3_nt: TGTGCCAGCAGCCTTAGATTGGACCCCGTAGGTGGGACCTCTGGGGCCAACGTCCTGACTTTC
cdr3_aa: CASSLRLDPVGGTSGANVLTF

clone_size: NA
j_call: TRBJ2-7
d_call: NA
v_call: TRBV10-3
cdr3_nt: TGTGCCATCACCTCCTCGCAACCAAAGCAGGGGCGGTTAACCTACGAGCAGTACTTC
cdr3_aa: CAITSSQPKQGRLTYEQYF

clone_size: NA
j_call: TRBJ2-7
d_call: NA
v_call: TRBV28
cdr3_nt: TGTGCCAGCAGATCAGACAGATCCTACGAGCAGTACTTC
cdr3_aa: CASRSDRSYEQYF

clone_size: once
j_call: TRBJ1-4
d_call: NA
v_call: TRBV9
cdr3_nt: TGTGCCAGCAGCGGAGAGAGTAATGAAAAACTGTTTTTT
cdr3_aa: CASSGESNEKLFF

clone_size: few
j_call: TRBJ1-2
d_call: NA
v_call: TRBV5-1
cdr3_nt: TGCGCCAGCAGCTTAGTTGAGGGAACTTCCATTCGTGGCTACACCTTC
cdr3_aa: CASSLVEGTSIRGYTF

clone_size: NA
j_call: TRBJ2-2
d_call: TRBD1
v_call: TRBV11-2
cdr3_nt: TGTGCCAGCAGCTTATTGCAGGGGGCGGGCACCGGGGAGCTGTTTTTT
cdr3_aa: CASSLLQGAGTGELFF

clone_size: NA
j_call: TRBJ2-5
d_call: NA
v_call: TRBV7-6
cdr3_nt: TGTGCCAGCAGCTCCCTCAGGGAAGGAGAGACCCAGTACTTC
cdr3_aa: CASSSLREGETQYF

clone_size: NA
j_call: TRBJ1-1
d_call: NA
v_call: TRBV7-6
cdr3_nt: TGTGCCAGCAGCTTCGAAGGGTTTCCTGAAGCTTTCTTT
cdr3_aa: CASSFEGFPEAFF

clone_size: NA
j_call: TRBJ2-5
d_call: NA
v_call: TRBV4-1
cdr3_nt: TGCGCCAGCAGCCAAATATTATTGGAGACCCAGTACTTC
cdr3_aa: CASSQILLETQYF

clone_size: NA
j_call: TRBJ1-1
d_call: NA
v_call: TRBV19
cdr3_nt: TGTGCCAGTAGTTTACAGGGTTTTACTGAAGCTTTCTTT
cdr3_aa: CASSLQGFTEAFF

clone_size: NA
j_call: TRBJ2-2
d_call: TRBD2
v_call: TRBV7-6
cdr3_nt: TGTGCCAGCAGCGACCGACTAGCGGGAGGATCCGGGGAGCTGTTTTTT
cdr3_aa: CASSDRLAGGSGELFF

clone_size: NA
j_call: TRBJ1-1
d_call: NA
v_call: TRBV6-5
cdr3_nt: TGTGCCAGCAGTTACTCCTCAGTCGGCACTGAAGCTTTCTTT
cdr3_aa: CASSYSSVGTEAFF

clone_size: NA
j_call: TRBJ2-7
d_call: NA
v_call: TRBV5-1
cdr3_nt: TGCGCCAGCAGAGAGGGGGAGTATATTTACTACGAGCAGTACTTC
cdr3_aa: CASREGEYIYYEQYF

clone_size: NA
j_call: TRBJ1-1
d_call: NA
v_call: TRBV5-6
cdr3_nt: TGTGCCAGCAGCTTGGGGAGGACTGAAGCTTTCTTT
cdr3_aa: CASSLGRTEAFF